Listed below are T cell receptor beta chains from one sample, sequenced in a study of shared clonotypes between healthy human individuals. Some clones are missing from TCRdb's copy, which holds only in-frame ones; the method was immunoSEQ multiplex PCR. In the table there are approximately 470,000 clones, about 85% of which are singletons. Material for sequencing was PBMCs. The origin of the receptors is a woman in her forties in good health. Some clones in this sample may be carry-over from other donors' samples. Both conserved end residues are part of each CDR3. A D gene is named only where the DNA matches it firmly. Where a row states a size, it is once, few, many or the class of an expanded clone; other rows omit it.

V,size,D,J,CDR3,DNA
TRBV7-7,many,-,TRBJ2-1,CASSLGAGSEQFF,TGTGCCAGCAGCTTAGGGGCAGGGAGTGAGCAGTTCTTC
TRBV19,-,TRBD2,TRBJ2-7,CASTRGPSGQYEQYF,TGTGCCAGTACCCGGGGTCCTAGCGGGCAATACGAGCAGTACTTC
TRBV6-6,once,TRBD2,TRBJ2-1,CASSYFSLAGDVEQFF,TGTGCCAGCAGTTACTTCAGTCTAGCGGGAGACGTTGAGCAGTTCTTC
TRBV28,many,-,TRBJ1-2,CASRDPGYGYTF,TGTGCCAGCCGGGACCCAGGCTATGGCTACACCTTC
TRBV30,once,-,TRBJ2-2,CAWTGNTGELFF,TGTGCCTGGACTGGAAACACCGGGGAGCTGTTTTTT
TRBV7-2,-,-,TRBJ2-3,CASSLGGQPRITDTQYF,TGTGCCAGCAGCTTAGGGGGCCAGCCGCGAATCACAGATACGCAGTATTTT
TRBV6-5,-,-,TRBJ1-5,CASSPASNQPQHF,TGTGCCAGCTCCCCGGCGAGCAATCAGCCCCAGCATTTT
TRBV6-5,-,-,TRBJ2-7,CASIQGGEQYF,TGTGCCAGCATCCAGGGCGGGGAGCAGTACTTC
TRBV6-1,-,-,TRBJ1-1,CASSEGEHTEAFF,TGTGCCAGCAGTGAAGGAGAGCACACTGAAGCTTTCTTT
TRBV6-7,many,TRBD1,TRBJ1-4,CASSSDRAHATNEKLFF,TGTGCCAGCAGTTCGGACAGGGCCCATGCAACTAATGAAAAACTGTTTTTT
TRBV28,-,TRBD2,TRBJ2-5,CASSPLGLAGRGETQYF,TGTGCCAGCAGTCCCTTGGGACTAGCGGGGCGAGGGGAGACCCAGTACTTC
TRBV5-1,-,-,TRBJ1-3,CASSLGGMTDPSNTIYF,TGCGCCAGCAGCTTGGGGGGTATGACAGACCCCTCAAACACCATATATTTT
TRBV28,-,TRBD1,TRBJ2-7,CASSQRTGSGHEQYF,TGTGCCAGCAGTCAAAGGACAGGTTCCGGTCACGAGCAGTACTTC
TRBV7-9,many,-,TRBJ1-2,CASSLVGPTVGYTF,TGTGCCAGCAGCTTAGTGGGGCCAACGGTTGGCTACACCTTC
TRBV11-3,-,-,TRBJ2-1,CASSTQRAPRDEQFF,TGTGCCAGCAGCACCCAGCGGGCCCCGAGGGATGAGCAGTTCTTC
TRBV6-4,-,TRBD2,TRBJ2-1,CASSDRAGGDFNEQFF,TGTGCCAGCAGTGACCGAGCGGGAGGGGATTTCAATGAGCAGTTCTTC
TRBV5-4,-,TRBD1,TRBJ2-5,CASSGDRGHNQETQYF,TGTGCCAGCAGCGGCGACAGGGGGCATAACCAAGAGACCCAGTACTTC
TRBV4-2,-,TRBD2,TRBJ2-1,CASSRAGGPFNEQFF,TGTGCCAGCAGCCGAGCGGGAGGGCCATTCAATGAGCAGTTCTTC
TRBV7-3,-,TRBD2,TRBJ2-4,CASSFATSGRSGAKNIQYF,TGTGCCAGCAGCTTCGCGACTAGCGGGAGGAGCGGAGCCAAAAACATTCAGTACTTC
TRBV28,-,-,TRBJ2-1,CASSLGLNEQFF,TGTGCCAGCAGTTTGGGTCTGAATGAGCAGTTCTTC
TRBV29-1,once,TRBD2,TRBJ2-7,CSVDRAGESYEQYF,TGCAGCGTTGACCGAGCGGGAGAATCCTACGAGCAGTACTTC
TRBV30,-,TRBD2,TRBJ2-3,CAWRRLAGTDTQYF,TGTGCCTGGAGACGACTAGCGGGCACAGATACGCAGTATTTT
TRBV7-3,-,TRBD2,TRBJ2-1,CASSLAGAYNEQFF,TGTGCCAGCAGCCTAGCGGGCGCCTACAATGAGCAGTTCTTC
TRBV19,-,-,TRBJ1-1,CASSQQGAGAFF,TGTGCCAGTAGTCAACAGGGAGCCGGGGCTTTCTTT
TRBV7-6,-,-,TRBJ1-1,CASSPYLDRNTEAFF,TGTGCCAGCAGCCCCTACCTTGACAGGAACACTGAAGCTTTCTTT
TRBV29-1,-,TRBD1,TRBJ1-2,CSVTPTGGGVDGYTF,TGCAGCGTTACCCCAACAGGGGGTGGTGTTGATGGCTACACCTTC
TRBV30,once,TRBD2,TRBJ2-7,CASTSGVYEQYF,TGTGCCTCTACTAGCGGAGTCTACGAGCAGTACTTC
TRBV6-1,-,-,TRBJ2-1,CASSDSGGSREQFF,TGTGCCAGCAGTGATTCAGGGGGGAGTAGGGAGCAGTTCTTC
TRBV5-4,-,TRBD2,TRBJ2-3,CASSPLLAGATGDTQYF,TGTGCCAGCAGCCCTTTGCTAGCGGGAGCCACCGGGGATACGCAGTATTTT
TRBV6-5,-,-,TRBJ1-1,CASSLAAVTEAFF,TGTGCCAGCAGTTTGGCGGCAGTCACTGAAGCTTTCTTT
TRBV19,-,TRBD2,TRBJ2-3,CASSAQREPTDTQYF,TGTGCCAGTAGTGCTCAGCGGGAGCCCACAGATACGCAGTATTTT